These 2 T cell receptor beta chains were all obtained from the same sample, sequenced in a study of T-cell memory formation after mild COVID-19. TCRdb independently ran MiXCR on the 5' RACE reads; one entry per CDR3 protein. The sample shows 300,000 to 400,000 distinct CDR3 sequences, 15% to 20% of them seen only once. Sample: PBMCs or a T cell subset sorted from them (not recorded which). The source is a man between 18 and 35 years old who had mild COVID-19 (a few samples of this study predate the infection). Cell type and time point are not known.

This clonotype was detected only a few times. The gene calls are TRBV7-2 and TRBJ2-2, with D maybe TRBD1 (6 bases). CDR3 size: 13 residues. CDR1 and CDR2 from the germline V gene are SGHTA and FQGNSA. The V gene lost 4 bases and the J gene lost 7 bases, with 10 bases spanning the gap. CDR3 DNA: TGTGCCAGCAGCTACAGGGCCCGCGGGGAGCTGTTTTTT. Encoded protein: CASSYRARGELFF.

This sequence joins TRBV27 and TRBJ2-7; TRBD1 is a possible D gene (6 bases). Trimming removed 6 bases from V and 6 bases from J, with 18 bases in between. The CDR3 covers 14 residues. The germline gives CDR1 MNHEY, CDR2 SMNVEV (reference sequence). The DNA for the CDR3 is TGTGCCAGCAGCCGCTTGGGGGCTACGGGCGAGCAGTACTTC. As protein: CASSRLGATGEQYF.